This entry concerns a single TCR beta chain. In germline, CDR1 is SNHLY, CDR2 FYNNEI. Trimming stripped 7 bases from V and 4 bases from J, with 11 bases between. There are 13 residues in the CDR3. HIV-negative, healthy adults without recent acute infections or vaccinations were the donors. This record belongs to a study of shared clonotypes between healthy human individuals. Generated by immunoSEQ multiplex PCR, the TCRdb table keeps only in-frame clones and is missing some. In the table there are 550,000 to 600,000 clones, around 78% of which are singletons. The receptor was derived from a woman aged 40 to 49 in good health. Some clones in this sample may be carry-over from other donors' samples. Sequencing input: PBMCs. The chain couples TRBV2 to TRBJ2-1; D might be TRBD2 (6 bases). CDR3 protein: CASMRDQYNEQFF. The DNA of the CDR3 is TGTGCCAGCATGCGGGACCAGTACAATGAGCAGTTCTTC.